These 10 T cell receptor beta chains were sequenced from one sample in a study of T cells in women clearing cervical HPV infection. Here immunoSEQ multiplex PCR was the method, and the copy in TCRdb shows in-frame clones only, minus some. This repertoire includes 36,000 or so clones. Sequencing was performed on blood buffy coat. These receptors came from a woman aged 18-70 years with a cervical HPV16 infection that either progressed to CIN3+ or cleared (not recorded which).

Concerning this clone: Read coverage stops 3 residues before the CDR3 terminus; the germline J gene supplies the remainder. The chain employs TRBV11-2 and TRBJ1-6, with D uncertain. The germline V gene encodes CDR1 SGHAT and CDR2 FQNNGV. The CDR3 has 15 residues. Trimming pared 0 bases from V and 6 bases from J, leaving 9 bases between. The CDR3 loop is CASSLDPASNSPLHF. The CDR3 DNA, read in part, is TGTGCCAGCAGCTTAGATCCTGCGAGTAATTCACCC. Using reference TRBV11-2 and TRBJ1-6 for the parts outside the CDR3, the full variable domain is EAGVAQSPRYKIIEKRQSVAFWCNPISGHATLYWYQQILGQGPKLLIQFQNNGVVDDSQLPKDRFSAERLKGVDSTLKIQPAKLEDSAVYLCASSLDPASNSPLHFGNGTRLTVT.

Points on this clone: Coverage ceases 3 residues before the CDR3 finishes, and the germline J gene fills in the end. This chain uses TRBV30 with TRBJ2-1; TRBD2 agrees at 11 bases. Germline loops: CDR1 GTSNPN, CDR2 SVGIG (reference sequence). V dropped 4 bases and J dropped 5; count of bases not matched to a gene: 4. The CDR3 covers 14 residues. The chain's CDR3 is CAWTTSGDHNEQFF. The sequenced CDR3 bases are TGTGCCTGGACGACTAGCGGGGATCACAATGAG.

A note on this clone: Read sequence stops 3 residues before the CDR3 end, and the germline J gene provides the missing end. V usage is TRBV19 and J usage is TRBJ1-4; maybe TRBD1 (5 bases). Germline values: CDR1 LNHDA, CDR2 SQIVND (reference sequence). The CDR3 spans 16 residues. The part of the CDR3 DNA that was read is TGTGCCAGTAGTATAGATCATTACTCTGGGGCCAACGTA. Protein: CASSIDHYSGANV. The whole CDR3 sequence is CASSIDHYSGANVLFF.

A note on this clone: The read gets to within 3 residues of the CDR3 end, and the germline J gene fills in the rest. V and J are TRBV7-3 and TRBJ2-3; 13 bases match TRBD2. The CDR3 covers 16 residues. The germline V gene has CDR1 SGHTA and CDR2 FQGTGA. Losses at the gene ends were 5 bases for V and 2 bases for J; bases not matched to a gene: 4. CDR3 in amino acids: CASSMTSGGYTDTQYF. The DNA read from the CDR3 is TGTGCCAGCAGCATGACTAGCGGGGGGTACACAGATACG.

A note on this clone: Sequencing ends 3 residues short of the CDR3 end; the germline J gene provides the rest. This chain connects TRBV11-2 to TRBJ2-2; no clear D gene. Germline CDR1 reads SGHAT; CDR2 reads FQNNGV. This CDR3 contains 14 residues. Between the trimmed V and J ends, which lost 4 bases and 3 bases, there was a span of 9 bases. The DNA read from the CDR3 is TGTGCCAGCAGCTCGAACAGATACACCGGGGAG. Translated: CASSSNRYTGE. The whole CDR3 reads CASSSNRYTGELFF.

A note on this clone: Sequencing ends 3 residues short of the CDR3 end; the germline J gene provides the rest. The V gene is TRBV10-3, the J gene TRBJ2-2; TRBD2 aligns across 14 bases. The CDR3 has 18 amino acids. Germline CDR1 is ENHRY and CDR2 is SYGVKD. V gave up 7 bases and J gave up 1 base; unmatched junction bases: 8. Incomplete CDR3 DNA: TGTGCCATCAATTCCGGGACTAGCGGGGGCGTGAACACCGGGGAG. This encodes CAINSGTSGGVNTGE. The complete CDR3 protein is CAINSGTSGGVNTGELFF.

In the case of this clone: The read ends 3 residues early relative to the CDR3; the germline J gene fills the gap. The chain recombines TRBV18 with TRBJ1-2; D perhaps matches TRBD1 (6 bases). Germline CDR1 KGHSH, CDR2 LQKENI. The CDR3 has 16 amino acids. The CDR3 here is CASSPGLRTVSYDYTF. The CDR3 bases that were read are TGTGCCAGCTCACCAGGATTACGGACAGTCTCCTACGAC.

As regards this clone: The read halts 3 residues ahead of the CDR3 end, with the missing end drawn from the germline J gene. The chain joins TRBV19 to TRBJ1-2; D is unresolved. Looked up from germline, CDR1 is LNHDA and CDR2 is SQIVND (reference sequence). The CDR3 is 12 amino acids. V lost 3 bases to trimming and J lost 7 bases, with 9 bases between them. The sequenced part of the CDR3 DNA is TGTGCCAGTAGTATCGCCCTACTTGGC. It encodes CASSIALLG. The complete CDR3 reads CASSIALLGYTF.

A note on this clone: The CDR3 is cut off 3 residues early in the read; its end comes from the germline J gene. V is TRBV12-3 or TRBV12-4 and J is TRBJ1-3; D is unclear. Trimming took off 6 bases at V and 3 bases at J, with 12 bases between the two ends. The CDR3 consists of 14 residues. CDR3 protein: CASSRTPFGNTIYF. The CDR3 bases that were read are TGTGCCAGCAGCCGCACACCTTTTGGAAACACC.

As to this clone: The read ends 3 residues shy of where the CDR3 ends; the end is completed using the germline J gene. This chain uses TRBV5-6 with TRBJ2-1; TRBD1 matches at 7 bases. CDR1 is SGHDT, CDR2 YYEEEE, per germline. The CDR3 runs to 14 residues. J was trimmed by 8 bases and V by 4 bases; bases with no gene match: 9. Here the CDR3 reads CASSTRTGFDEQFF. The part of the CDR3 DNA that was read is TGTGCCAGCAGCACGAGGACAGGCTTTGATGAG.